This TCR beta chain came from a study of neurological immune-mediated disorders. Points from the study as a whole: The highest TCR clonal expansion occurred in HTLV-1-associated myelopathy; multiple sclerosis fell below healthy controls. When grouped phylogenetically, the repertoires of 18 of the 34 multiple sclerosis patients fell together in one related-CDR3 cluster, which is a possible signature.

In this sample, this clonotype turned up many times. What it binds is not known. The unsorted libraries were prepared from 2 million PBMCs (stored at -80 C). 5'RACE employing 10-nucleotide random UMIs yielded the cDNA. Each CDR3 protein is one row after TCRdb ran MiXCR on the 5' RACE reads. This table has 50,000 or so distinct CDR3 sequences, less than 4% appearing once. Germline V gives CDR1 DFQATT, CDR2 SNEGSKA (reference sequence). V was pared by 7 bases and J by 5 bases, with 14 bases between. The CDR3 consists of 13 residues. The origin of this receptor is a man in his 60s with multiple sclerosis. This sequence joins TRBV20-1 and TRBJ2-2; D possibly corresponds to TRBD2 (5 bases). Sequenced material: PBMCs. DNA of the CDR3: TGCAGTGTCCCCCAGCGGCTTACCGGGGAGCTGTTTTTT. Residues: CSVPQRLTGELFF.